The 26 T cell receptor beta chains reported below all come from one sample, sequenced in a study of identical twins' blood T cells. TCRdb reanalysed the 5' RACE reads using MiXCR and keeps one entry per CDR3 protein. This sample has 300,000 to 450,000 distinct CDR3 sequences, with 28% found just once. Sequencing used PBMCs. These receptors were obtained from a woman aged 18 to 55 in good health.

In the case of this clonotype: A much larger clonotype is one base distant, so this may be a read error. The J gene is TRBJ1-1, the V gene TRBV7-9; D remains ambiguous. Germline loops: CDR1 SEHNR, CDR2 FQNEAQ (reference sequence). Trimming removed 8 bases from V and 0 bases from J, with 19 bases in between. The CDR3 is made up of 16 amino acids. In nucleotides, the CDR3 is TGTGCCAGCGGCTCTACTTCCCGCTCCATGAACACTGAAGCTTTCTTT. Protein product: CASGSTSRSMNTEAFF.

As DNA, the CDR3 is TGTGCCAGCAGTTACCTACGGGGGCCGCAGTACTTC. Protein: CASSYLRGPQYF. The chain has TRBV6-5 and TRBJ2-7; D is perhaps TRBD1 or TRBD2 (6 bases each). V lost 2 bases to trimming and J lost 9 bases, with 11 bases between them. CDR1 is MNHEY, CDR2 SVGAGI, per germline. The CDR3 has 12 residues.

This clonotype was seen a handful of times. J is TRBJ2-7 and V is TRBV6-2 or TRBV6-3, with 7 bases identical to TRBD1. This CDR3 spans 13 amino acids. V lost 10 bases and J lost 3; bases outside the gene matches: 9. Germline CDR1 and CDR2: MNHEY and SVGEGT. As DNA, the CDR3 is TGTGCCACCGGGGACAGAAACGGCTACGAGCAGTACTTC. It codes for CATGDRNGYEQYF.

This chain links TRBV29-1 with TRBJ1-2, with 8 bases that match TRBD1. With 3 bases clipped from V and 3 bases from J, the junction kept 9 bases outside the gene matches. Germline CDR1 reads SQVTM; CDR2 reads ANQGSEA. This CDR3 is built from 15 residues. This chain's CDR3 is CSVETGTGRHYGYTF. In DNA form, the CDR3 reads TGCAGCGTTGAGACAGGGACAGGACGGCACTATGGCTACACCTTC.

This chain joins TRBV19 and TRBJ1-1, with D unclear. Germline CDR1 reads LNHDA; CDR2 reads SQIVND (reference sequence). With 7 bases removed from V and 1 base from J, the gap between germline ends came to 10 bases. The CDR3 is 13 amino acids. CDR3 loop: CASNITGNTEAFF. CDR3 coding DNA: TGTGCCAGTAATATCACCGGGAACACTGAAGCTTTCTTT. The full variable domain, with the rest looked up from reference TRBV19 and TRBJ1-1, is DGGITQSPKYLFRKEGQNVTLSCEQNLNHDAMYWYRQDPGQGLRLIYYSQIVNDFQKGDIAEGYSVSREKKESFPLTVTSAQKNPTAFYLCASNITGNTEAFFGQGTRLTVV.

This clonotype occurred once. The V and J genes are TRBV20-1 and TRBJ1-1; 8 nucleotides agree with TRBD1. Per germline, CDR1 DFQATT and CDR2 SNEGSKA (reference sequence). This CDR3 is built from 12 residues. V lost 5 bases, J lost 8 bases, and 7 bases stayed unmatched. CDR3 in amino acids: CSASQGALEAFF. The CDR3 DNA reads TGCAGTGCTTCTCAGGGGGCGTTGGAAGCTTTCTTT.

This clonotype was counted many times. V and J are TRBV5-1 and TRBJ1-1; 7 bases match TRBD1. The CDR3 covers 15 residues. V gave up 0 bases and J gave up 6 bases; unmatched junction bases: 8. Germline V CDR1 and CDR2: SGHRS, YFSETQ. For the CDR3, the DNA is TGCGCCAGCAGCTTGGATTTACTACAGGGGTCTGAAGCTTTCTTT. Protein sequence: CASSLDLLQGSEAFF.

The chain links TRBV19 to TRBJ1-5; 10 nucleotides agree with TRBD1. This CDR3 has 15 residues. The germline CDR1 and CDR2 sequences are LNHDA and SQIVND (reference sequence). With V trimmed by 5 bases and J by 4 bases, 5 bases remained unmatched. The CDR3 DNA follows: TGTGCCAGTAGTGCCCGGGACAGGGGAAATCAGCCCCAGCATTTT. Its protein is CASSARDRGNQPQHF.

This clonotype was seen more than once but under ten times. V gene TRBV20-1 combines with J gene TRBJ1-1, with D unclear. The CDR3 runs to 12 residues. Trimming took off 3 bases at V and 8 bases at J, with 13 bases between the two ends. Germline V gives CDR1 DFQATT, CDR2 SNEGSKA (reference sequence). The chain's CDR3 is CSASRGLREAFF. CDR3 DNA: TGCAGTGCTAGTCGCGGCCTTCGGGAAGCTTTCTTT.

This CDR3 is CSASAGPDQETQYF. The CDR3 coding sequence is TGCAGTGCTAGCGCGGGGCCGGATCAAGAGACCCAGTACTTC. The V and J genes are TRBV20-1 and TRBJ2-5; possibly TRBD2 for D (6 bases). The CDR3 contains 14 residues. Germline lookup yields CDR1 DFQATT and CDR2 SNEGSKA (reference sequence). The ends were cut back, 3 bases at V and 2 bases at J, with 13 bases in the middle.

This clonotype was found a few times. The CDR3 spells CASSYTGTPMMNTEAFF. In nucleotides, the CDR3 is TGCGCCAGCAGCTATACCGGGACCCCCATGATGAACACTGAAGCTTTCTTT. This chain links TRBV5-1 with TRBJ1-1, with D perhaps matching TRBD1 (5 bases). Germline V gives CDR1 SGHRS, CDR2 YFSETQ. The CDR3 loop spans 17 amino acids. The V gene lost 3 bases and the J gene lost 0 bases, with 18 bases spanning the gap.

This clonotype was observed a handful of times. At one boundary the junction diverges from the germline segment, which might be a read error. The gene calls are TRBV27 and TRBJ1-1, with unresolved D. The CDR3 has 14 residues. Looked up from germline, CDR1 is MNHEY and CDR2 is SMNVEV (reference sequence). The CDR3 DNA is TGTGCCGGCAGTTTATCGTCACTGAACACTGAAGCTTTCTTT. Protein: CAGSLSSLNTEAFF.

V and J are TRBV9 and TRBJ1-4; the D is unclear. Per germline, CDR1 SGDLS and CDR2 YYNGEE. V was trimmed by 4 bases and J by 7 bases, leaving 20 bases between them. The CDR3 covers 16 residues. This chain's CDR3 is CASSPKRSQAGEKLFF. CDR3 nucleotide sequence: TGTGCCAGCAGCCCCAAAAGGTCGCAGGCAGGTGAAAAACTGTTTTTT.

The chain is built from TRBV30 and TRBJ2-1; TRBD1 is a possible D gene (5 bases). Germline V gene data show CDR1 as GTSNPN and CDR2 as SVGIG (reference sequence). The CDR3 is 14 residues long. The germline V and J ends were trimmed by 1 base and 4 bases, with 11 bases remaining between them. The CDR3 nucleotides are TGTGCCTGGAGTGGTCAGGGCCTGTACAATGAGCAGTTCTTC. This gives the protein CAWSGQGLYNEQFF.

V is TRBV10-3 and J is TRBJ2-7; possibly TRBD2 for D (6 bases). Germline values: CDR1 ENHRY, CDR2 SYGVKD. Deletions cut 4 bases from V and 0 bases from J, with 7 bases between. The CDR3 runs 13 residues. CDR3 sequence: CAISGDSSYEQYF. The CDR3 DNA reads TGTGCCATCAGTGGGGACTCCTCCTACGAGCAGTACTTC.

The chain joins TRBV20-1 to TRBJ2-3, with 10 positions matching TRBD2. The CDR3 is made up of 15 amino acids. Germline V CDR1 and CDR2: DFQATT, SNEGSKA (reference sequence). The junction had 11 bases not matched to a gene; V was cut back by 6 bases and J by 5 bases. This CDR3 is CSASLAGILGDTQYF. For the CDR3, the DNA is TGCAGTGCCTCACTAGCGGGGATTTTAGGAGATACGCAGTATTTT.

This rearrangement joins TRBV5-1 to TRBJ2-5; maybe TRBD2 (6 bases). The V end was cut by 5 bases, the J end by 0 bases, with 8 bases between. From germline, CDR1 is SGHRS and CDR2 YFSETQ. CDR3 length equals 13 residues. CDR3 sequence (DNA): TGCGCCAGCAGGGGGACTGACCAAGAGACCCAGTACTTC. Residues: CASRGTDQETQYF.

The chain has TRBV5-1 and TRBJ1-3; D gene unclear. Germline V CDR1 and CDR2: SGHRS, YFSETQ. V was clipped by 0 bases and J by 2 bases, with 12 bases between them. The CDR3 covers 16 residues. DNA of the CDR3: TGCGCCAGCAGCTTGGAAGGGAGACTGCCTGGAAACACCATATATTTT. It yields the protein CASSLEGRLPGNTIYF.

In its sample, this clonotype was seen many times. The chain carries TRBV10-3 and TRBJ2-1; D remains unclear. Trimming took off 2 bases at V and 8 bases at J, with 7 bases between the two ends. This CDR3 is built from 12 residues. CDR1 is ENHRY, CDR2 SYGVKD, per germline. CDR3 DNA: TGTGCCATCAGTGAGAGTGAGGATGAGCAGTTCTTC. This encodes CAISESEDEQFF.

The rearrangement joins TRBV5-1 to TRBJ2-1, with 8 bases aligning to TRBD2. Losses at the gene ends were 4 bases for V and 6 bases for J; bases not matched to a gene: 9. The CDR3 extends over 15 amino acids. Germline V CDR1 and CDR2: SGHRS, YFSETQ. CDR3 nucleotide sequence: TGCGCCAGCAGCCTCTTCGGGGGGGCGGTCAATGAGCAGTTCTTC. Amino acids: CASSLFGGAVNEQFF.

The table lists this clonotype with a few counts. V and J are TRBV10-2 and TRBJ1-1; TRBD1 aligns across 7 bases. CDR3 size: 15 residues. The V and J ends lost 6 bases and 7 bases, in that order; junction bases with no gene match: 14. Germline values: CDR1 WSHSY, CDR2 SAAADI. The CDR3 coding sequence is TGCGCCAGCAGCCGGACAGGCGACGGTCTATTTGAAGCTTTCTTT. Translated, it gives CASSRTGDGLFEAFF.

This rearrangement joins TRBV4-1 to TRBJ2-2; 9 bases agree with TRBD2. V was pared by 0 bases and J by 2 bases, with 10 bases of the junction left unmatched. Germline-derived CDR1 and CDR2 are MGHRA and YSYEKL. This CDR3 is built from 19 residues. CDR3 protein: CASSQDPTSGRLNTGELFF. For the CDR3, the DNA is TGCGCCAGCAGCCAAGATCCCACTAGCGGGCGGTTAAACACCGGGGAGCTGTTTTTT.

This clonotype has just a few counts. The chain employs TRBV20-1 and TRBJ2-2; TRBD1 might be the D (6 bases). Germline loops: CDR1 DFQATT, CDR2 SNEGSKA (reference sequence). The length of the CDR3 is 13 residues. V dropped 3 bases and J dropped 8 bases, with 13 bases sitting between them. The CDR3 sequence: CSARWTVAGELFF. CDR3 coding DNA: TGCAGTGCTAGGTGGACAGTCGCAGGGGAGCTGTTTTTT.

The chain has TRBV18 and TRBJ2-7, with unresolved D. Between the trimmed V and J ends, which lost 5 bases and 1 base, there was a span of 9 bases. Looked up from germline, CDR1 is KGHSH and CDR2 is LQKENI. The CDR3 spans 13 residues. CDR3 protein: CASSTTTSYEQYF. The CDR3 DNA sequence: TGTGCCAGCTCAACCACGACTTCCTACGAGCAGTACTTC.

The CDR3 coding sequence is TGCGCCAGCAGCCAAACGGGGACTGAAGCTTTCTTT. This gives the protein CASSQTGTEAFF. The V gene is TRBV5-1, the J gene TRBJ1-1; D not certain. From germline, CDR1 is SGHRS and CDR2 YFSETQ. The CDR3 is 12 residues long. Trimming pared 4 bases from V and 5 bases from J, leaving 9 bases between. Looking up the rest from reference TRBV5-1 and TRBJ1-1 gives the full variable domain: KAGVTQTPRYLIKTRGQQVTLSCSPISGHRSVSWYQQTPGQGLQFLFEYFSETQRNKGNFPGRFSGRQFSNSRSEMNVSTLELGDSALYLCASSQTGTEAFFGQGTRLTVV.

This clonotype was counted ten times or more. This chain joins TRBV5-1 and TRBJ2-1; D not resolved. The CDR3 totals 11 residues. Germline V gene data show CDR1 as SGHRS and CDR2 as YFSETQ. The V end was cut by 1 base, the J end by 8 bases, with 4 bases between. This CDR3 is CASSLMDEQFF. The CDR3 nucleotides are TGCGCCAGCAGCTTGATGGATGAGCAGTTCTTC.